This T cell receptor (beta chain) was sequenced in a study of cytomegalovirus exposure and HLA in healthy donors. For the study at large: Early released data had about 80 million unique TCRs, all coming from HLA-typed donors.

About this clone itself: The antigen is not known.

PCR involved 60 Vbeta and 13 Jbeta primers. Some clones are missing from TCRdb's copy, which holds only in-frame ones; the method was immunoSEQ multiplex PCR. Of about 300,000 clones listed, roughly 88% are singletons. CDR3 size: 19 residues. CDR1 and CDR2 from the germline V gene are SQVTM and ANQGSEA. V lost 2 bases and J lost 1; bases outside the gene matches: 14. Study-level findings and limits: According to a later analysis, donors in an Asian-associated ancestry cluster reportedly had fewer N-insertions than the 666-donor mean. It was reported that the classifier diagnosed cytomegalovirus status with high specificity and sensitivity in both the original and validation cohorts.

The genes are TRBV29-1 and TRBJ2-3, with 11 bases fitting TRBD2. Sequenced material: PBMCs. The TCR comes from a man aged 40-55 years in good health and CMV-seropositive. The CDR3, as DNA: TGCAGCGTTGAACAAATTACTAGCGGGAGAATGCGTGGCACAGATACGCAGTATTTT. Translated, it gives CSVEQITSGRMRGTDTQYF.